The clone carrying this T cell receptor beta chain occurred many times. Its specificity is unknown. At one boundary the junction diverges from the germline segment, which might be a read error. The data originate from a study of regulatory T cells in long-lasting Graves disease. Study observations and caveats: Small numbers of samples may have cut accuracy.

Time point defined: newly diagnosed GD, antithyroid drugs for less than 3 months. The TCR library was made from RNA that had been extracted from PBMCs in TRIzol. Researchers made TCR beta libraries by using iRepertoire HTBI primers and running Arm-PCR on CDR3 regions. TCRdb reprocessed the multiplex PCR reads via MiXCR and lists one record per CDR3 protein. The data hold over 500,000 distinct CDR3 sequences, with roughly a sixth observed a single time. The germline gives CDR1 SGHRS, CDR2 YFSETQ. The CDR3 contains 16 residues. These data were likewise used in another study, on T cells in Graves' hyperthyroidism and ophthalmopathy. This second report adds: The study used the HTBI primer set for a first-round RT-PCR of the TCR CDR3.

The sample consisted of peripheral blood mononuclear cells (PBMCs), taken at new diagnosis, from a patient treated with antithyroid drugs. The chain links TRBV5-1 to TRBJ2-3, with 10 bases identical to TRBD1. This receptor was taken from a man aged 18 to 30 with Graves disease. The CDR3 sequence: CASSSTGTGGTDTQYF. The CDR3 nucleotides read TGTGCCAGCAGTTCCACCGGGACAGGGGGCACAGATACGCAGTATTTT.